These T cell receptor beta chains were read from a single sample in a study of cytomegalovirus exposure and HLA in healthy donors. Sequencing was performed with immunoSEQ multiplex PCR; in TCRdb, only in-frame clones are kept and a portion is missing. The sample lists 95,000 to 110,000 clones, 81% occurring once. Sequences were obtained from PBMCs. These receptors came from a man aged 30 to 39 in good health and CMV-seronegative. CDR3s leave out the opening cysteine and the closing phenylalanine or tryptophan. D genes are given only for firm matches. Clone size is stated in some rows and not others, as once, few, many or a class when expanded.

CDR3 | V | size | J | D
ASSQGAGESNEQF | TRBV6-1 | NA | TRBJ2-1 | TRBD2
ASSWTSGTQGEQF | TRBV28 | NA | TRBJ2-1 | TRBD2
AWSALAGFSGANVLT | TRBV30 | NA | TRBJ2-6 | TRBD2
ASSALAGAAYEQY | TRBV9 | NA | TRBJ2-7 | TRBD2
AWSVGHNTEAF | TRBV30 | NA | TRBJ1-1 | NA
ASSLPPPQGYGYT | TRBV28 | NA | TRBJ1-2 | NA
SVEAGWYGYT | TRBV29-1 | NA | TRBJ1-2 | NA
ASSLGGGNTGELF | TRBV5-1 | NA | TRBJ2-2 | TRBD2
ATSGEGEGLGF | TRBV15 | NA | TRBJ2-1 | TRBD2
ASSVAGTSGMNEQF | TRBV9 | NA | TRBJ2-1 | TRBD2
ASSEGRAAGELF | TRBV10-2 | NA | TRBJ2-2 | NA
ASSLAGANIQY | TRBV7-6 | NA | TRBJ2-4 | NA
ASSRTRGETQY | TRBV6-4 | NA | TRBJ2-5 | NA
SVETGRTEAF | TRBV29-1 | NA | TRBJ1-1 | NA
ASSQWHLEAGSGDYGYT | TRBV4-1 | NA | TRBJ1-2 | NA
ASSQELASLYEQY | TRBV4-1 | NA | TRBJ2-7 | NA
ASSFAGLAETQY | TRBV7-8 | NA | TRBJ2-5 | TRBD2
ASSLGGMGRAYEQY | TRBV7-9 | many | TRBJ2-7 | TRBD2